One T cell receptor (beta chain) is described in this entry. The data derive from a study of Graves' ophthalmopathy and Graves' hyperthyroidism. Hyperthyroidism in these 18- to 65-year-old patients was newly diagnosed, lasting under 2 months. As diagnostic evidence, clinical symptoms, serum thyroxine, TRAb, thyroid ultrasound and orbital computed tomography were relied upon. V dropped 5 bases and J dropped 1 base, with 17 bases sitting between them. Germline V gene sequence: CDR1 SGHTA, CDR2 FQGTGA. The CDR3 covers 16 residues. The authors amplified TCR beta CDR3 regions from RNA transcripts. A first-round RT-PCR used HTBI primers, followed by a second-round multiplex PCR. MiXCR, applied by TCRdb to the multiplex PCR reads, yields one record per CDR3 protein. The table has just over 600,000 distinct CDR3 sequences, around a fifth seen once.

V and J are TRBV7-3 and TRBJ2-5; D may be TRBD2 (5 bases). This receptor was taken from a woman aged 18-29 years with stable Graves' hyperthyroidism. Some clones in this sample may be carry-over from other donors' samples. The sample consisted of peripheral blood. Here the CDR3 DNA reads TGTGCCAGCAGCCGGGGTGGCCTTATCCCCCAAGAGACCCAGTACTTC. This translates into CASSRGGLIPQETQYF.